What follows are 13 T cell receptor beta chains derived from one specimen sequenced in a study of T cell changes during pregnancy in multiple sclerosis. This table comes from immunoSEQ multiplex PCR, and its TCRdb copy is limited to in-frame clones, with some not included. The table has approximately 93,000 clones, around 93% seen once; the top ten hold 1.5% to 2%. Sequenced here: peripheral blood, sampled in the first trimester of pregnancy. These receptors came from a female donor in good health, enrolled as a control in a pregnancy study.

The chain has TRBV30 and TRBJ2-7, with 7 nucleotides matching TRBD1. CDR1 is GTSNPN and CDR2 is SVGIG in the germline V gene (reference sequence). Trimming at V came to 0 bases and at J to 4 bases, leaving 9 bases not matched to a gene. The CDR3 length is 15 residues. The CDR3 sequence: CAWSVTGQPLYEQYF. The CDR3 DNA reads TGTGCCTGGAGTGTGACGGGACAGCCACTTTACGAGCAGTACTTC.

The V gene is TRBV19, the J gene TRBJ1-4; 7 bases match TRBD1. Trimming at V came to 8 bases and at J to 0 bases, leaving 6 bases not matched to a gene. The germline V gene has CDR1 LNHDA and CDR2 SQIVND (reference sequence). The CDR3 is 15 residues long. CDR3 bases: TGTGCCAGTCTCCGACAGGGAGCAACTAATGAAAAACTGTTTTTT. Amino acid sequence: CASLRQGATNEKLFF.

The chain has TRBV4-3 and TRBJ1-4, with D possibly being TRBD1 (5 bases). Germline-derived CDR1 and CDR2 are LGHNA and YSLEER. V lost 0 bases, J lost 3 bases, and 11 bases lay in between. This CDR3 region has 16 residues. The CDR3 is CASSQDRTPPNEKLFF. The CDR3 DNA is TGCGCCAGCAGCCAAGACCGGACACCGCCTAATGAAAAACTGTTTTTT.

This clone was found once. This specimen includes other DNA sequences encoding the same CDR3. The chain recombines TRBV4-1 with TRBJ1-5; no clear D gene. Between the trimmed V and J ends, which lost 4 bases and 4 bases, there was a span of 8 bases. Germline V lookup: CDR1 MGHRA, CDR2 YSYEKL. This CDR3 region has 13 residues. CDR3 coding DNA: TGCGCCAGCAGCCCTCAGGAAAATCAGCCCCAGCATTTT. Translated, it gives CASSPQENQPQHF.

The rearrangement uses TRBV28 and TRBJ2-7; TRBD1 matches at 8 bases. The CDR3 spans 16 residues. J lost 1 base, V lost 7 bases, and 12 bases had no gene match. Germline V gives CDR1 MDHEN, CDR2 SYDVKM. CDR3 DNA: TGTGCCAGCAAGGCAGGGGGCGCAGTAGGATCCTACGAGCAGTACTTC. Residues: CASKAGGAVGSYEQYF.

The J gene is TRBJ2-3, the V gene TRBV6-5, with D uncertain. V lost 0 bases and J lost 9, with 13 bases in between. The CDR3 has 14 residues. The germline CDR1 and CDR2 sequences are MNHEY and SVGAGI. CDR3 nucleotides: TGTGCCAGCAGTTACTCTGAGCCCCCGCACACGCAGTATTTT. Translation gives CASSYSEPPHTQYF.

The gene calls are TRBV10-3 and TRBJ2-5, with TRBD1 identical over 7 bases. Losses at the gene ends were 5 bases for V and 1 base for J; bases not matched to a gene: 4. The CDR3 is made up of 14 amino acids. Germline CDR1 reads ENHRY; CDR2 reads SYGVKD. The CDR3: CAISRQGPQETQYF. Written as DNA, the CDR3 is TGTGCCATCAGTAGACAGGGCCCCCAAGAGACCCAGTACTTC.

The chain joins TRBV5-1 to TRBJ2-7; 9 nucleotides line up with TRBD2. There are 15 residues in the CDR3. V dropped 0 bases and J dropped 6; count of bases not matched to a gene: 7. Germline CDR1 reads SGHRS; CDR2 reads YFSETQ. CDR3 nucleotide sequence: TGCGCCAGCAGCTTGGCCGGGACTAGCTGGGGCGAGCAGTACTTC. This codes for CASSLAGTSWGEQYF.

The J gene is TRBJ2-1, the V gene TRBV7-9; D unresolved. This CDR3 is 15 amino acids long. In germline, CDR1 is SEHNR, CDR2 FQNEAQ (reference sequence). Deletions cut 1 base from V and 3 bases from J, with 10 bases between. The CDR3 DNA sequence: TGTGCCAGCAGCTTAGGGGTGACTGGCTACAATGAGCAGTTCTTC. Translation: CASSLGVTGYNEQFF.

The CDR3 coding sequence is TGCGCCAGCAGCCTGGGACTAGCGGCGCCAGATACGCAGTATTTT. Translating gives CASSLGLAAPDTQYF. The genes are TRBV4-1 and TRBJ2-3, with 11 bases aligning to TRBD2. The CDR3 covers 15 residues. Germline-derived CDR1 and CDR2 are MGHRA and YSYEKL. Germline trimming cut 4 bases from V and 4 bases from J; bases unmatched to any gene: 4.

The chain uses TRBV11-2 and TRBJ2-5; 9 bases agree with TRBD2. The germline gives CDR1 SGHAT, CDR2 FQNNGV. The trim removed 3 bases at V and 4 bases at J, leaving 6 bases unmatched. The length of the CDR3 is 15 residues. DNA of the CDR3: TGTGCCAGCAGCTTTGGGGCGGGGGGGATAGAGACCCAGTACTTC. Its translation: CASSFGAGGIETQYF. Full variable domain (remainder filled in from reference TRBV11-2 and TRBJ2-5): EAGVAQSPRYKIIEKRQSVAFWCNPISGHATLYWYQQILGQGPKLLIQFQNNGVVDDSQLPKDRFSAERLKGVDSTLKIQPAKLEDSAVYLCASSFGAGGIETQYFGPGTRLLVL.

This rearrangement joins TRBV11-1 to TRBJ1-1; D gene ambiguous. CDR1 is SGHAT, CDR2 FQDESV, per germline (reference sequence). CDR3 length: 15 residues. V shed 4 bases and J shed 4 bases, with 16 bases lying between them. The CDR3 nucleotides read TGTGCCAGCAGCTCCTTGGGAGGTGGGGTCACTGAAGCTTTCTTT. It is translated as CASSSLGGGVTEAFF. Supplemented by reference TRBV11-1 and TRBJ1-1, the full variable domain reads EAEVAQSPRYKITEKSQAVAFWCDPISGHATLYWYRQILGQGPELLVQFQDESVVDDSQLPKDRFSAERLKGVDSTLKIQPAELGDSAMYLCASSSLGGGVTEAFFGQGTRLTVV.

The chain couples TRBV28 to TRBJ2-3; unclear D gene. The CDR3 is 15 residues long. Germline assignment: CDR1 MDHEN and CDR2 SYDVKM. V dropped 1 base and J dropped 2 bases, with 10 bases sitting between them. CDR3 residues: CASSLFVADTDTQYF. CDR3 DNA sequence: TGTGCCAGCAGTTTATTTGTTGCAGACACAGATACGCAGTATTTT.